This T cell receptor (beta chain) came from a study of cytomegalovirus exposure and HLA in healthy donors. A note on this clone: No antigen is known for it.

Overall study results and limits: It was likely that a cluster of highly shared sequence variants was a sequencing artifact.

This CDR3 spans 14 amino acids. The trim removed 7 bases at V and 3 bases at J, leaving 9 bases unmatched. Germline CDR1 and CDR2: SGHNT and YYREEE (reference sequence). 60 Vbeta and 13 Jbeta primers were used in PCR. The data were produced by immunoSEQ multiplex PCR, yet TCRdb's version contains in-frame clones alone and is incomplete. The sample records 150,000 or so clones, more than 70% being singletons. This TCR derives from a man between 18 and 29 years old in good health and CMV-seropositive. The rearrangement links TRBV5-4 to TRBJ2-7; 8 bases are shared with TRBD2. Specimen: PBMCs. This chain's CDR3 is CASGEGTRVYEQYF. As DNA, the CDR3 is TGTGCCAGCGGGGAGGGGACTAGGGTCTACGAGCAGTACTTC.